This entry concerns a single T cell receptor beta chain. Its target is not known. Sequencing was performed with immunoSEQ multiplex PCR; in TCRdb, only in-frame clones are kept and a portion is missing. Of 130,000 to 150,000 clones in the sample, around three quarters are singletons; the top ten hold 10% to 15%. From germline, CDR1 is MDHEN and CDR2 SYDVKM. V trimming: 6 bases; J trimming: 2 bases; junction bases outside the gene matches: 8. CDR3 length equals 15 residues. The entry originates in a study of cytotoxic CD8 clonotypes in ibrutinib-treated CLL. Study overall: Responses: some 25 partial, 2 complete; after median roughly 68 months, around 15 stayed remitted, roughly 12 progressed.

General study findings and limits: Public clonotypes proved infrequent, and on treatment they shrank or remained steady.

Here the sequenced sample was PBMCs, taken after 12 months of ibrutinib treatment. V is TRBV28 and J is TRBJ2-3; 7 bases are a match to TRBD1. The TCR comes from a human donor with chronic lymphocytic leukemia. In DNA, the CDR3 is TGTGCCAGCAGCCTAGGTGGGACAGACACAGATACGCAGTATTTT. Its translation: CASSLGGTDTDTQYF.